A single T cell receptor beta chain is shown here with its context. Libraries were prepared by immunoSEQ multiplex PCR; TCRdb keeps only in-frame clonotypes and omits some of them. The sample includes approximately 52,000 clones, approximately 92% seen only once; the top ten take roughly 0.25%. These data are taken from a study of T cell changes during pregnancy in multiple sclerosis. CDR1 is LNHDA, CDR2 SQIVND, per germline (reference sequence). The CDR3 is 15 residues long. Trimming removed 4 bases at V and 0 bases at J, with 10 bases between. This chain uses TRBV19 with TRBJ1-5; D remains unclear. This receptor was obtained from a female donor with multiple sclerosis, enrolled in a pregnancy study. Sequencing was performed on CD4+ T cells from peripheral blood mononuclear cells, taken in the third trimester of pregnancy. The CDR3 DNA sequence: TGTGCCAGTAGTACCCAGGATTATAGCAATCAGCCCCAGCATTTT. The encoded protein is CASSTQDYSNQPQHF.